This record concerns one T cell receptor beta chain sequence. The CDR3 loop spans 13 amino acids. The germline V gene has CDR1 DFQATT and CDR2 SNEGSKA (reference sequence). The V end was cut by 4 bases, the J end by 1 base, with 10 bases between. Semi-nested PCR with Nested Universal Primer A followed constant-region reverse priming of full-length variable regions. TCRdb recomputed calls from the 5' RACE reads with MiXCR, one row per CDR3 protein. Seen here are some 62,000 distinct CDR3 sequences, about 31% observed once, and the top ten hold about 2.3%. Source material: tumor-infiltrating naive CD4+ T cells sorted from the breast tumor. Subset specified: naive CD4+ T cells, CD4+CD45RA+CD25-. The chain joins TRBV20-1 to TRBJ1-1, with D tentatively TRBD1 (5 bases). This TCR derives from a female donor with breast cancer. CDR3 DNA sequence: TGCAGTGCTACGGGACTCGCGAACACTGAAGCTTTCTTT. Translating gives CSATGLANTEAFF.